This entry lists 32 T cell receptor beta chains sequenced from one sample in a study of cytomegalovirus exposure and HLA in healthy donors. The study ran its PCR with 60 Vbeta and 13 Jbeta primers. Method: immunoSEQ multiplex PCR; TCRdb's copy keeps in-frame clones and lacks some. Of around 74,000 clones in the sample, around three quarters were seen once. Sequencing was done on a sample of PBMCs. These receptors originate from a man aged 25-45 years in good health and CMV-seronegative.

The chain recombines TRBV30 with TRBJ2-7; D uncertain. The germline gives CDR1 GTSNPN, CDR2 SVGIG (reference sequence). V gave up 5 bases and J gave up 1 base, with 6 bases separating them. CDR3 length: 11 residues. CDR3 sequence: CAWATSYEQYF. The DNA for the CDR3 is TGTGCCTGGGCCACTTCCTACGAGCAGTACTTC.

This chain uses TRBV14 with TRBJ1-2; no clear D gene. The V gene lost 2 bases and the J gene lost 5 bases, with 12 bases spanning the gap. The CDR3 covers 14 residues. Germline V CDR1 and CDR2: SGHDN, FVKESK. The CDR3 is CASSQINSHYGYTF. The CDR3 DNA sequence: TGTGCCAGCAGCCAAATCAACTCCCATTATGGCTACACCTTC.

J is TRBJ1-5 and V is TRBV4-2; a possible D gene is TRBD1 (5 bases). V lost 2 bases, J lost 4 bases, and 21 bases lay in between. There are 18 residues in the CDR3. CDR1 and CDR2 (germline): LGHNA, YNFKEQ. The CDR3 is CASSQRGGRENPNQPQHF. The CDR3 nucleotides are TGTGCCAGCAGCCAAAGGGGCGGACGTGAGAACCCTAATCAGCCCCAGCATTTT.

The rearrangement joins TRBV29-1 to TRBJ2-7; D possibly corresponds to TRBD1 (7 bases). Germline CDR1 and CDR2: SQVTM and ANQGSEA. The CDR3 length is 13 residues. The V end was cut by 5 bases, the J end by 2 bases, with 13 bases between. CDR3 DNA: TGCAGCGTTTCGCCAGGGGGGACCTACGAGCAGTACTTC. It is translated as CSVSPGGTYEQYF.

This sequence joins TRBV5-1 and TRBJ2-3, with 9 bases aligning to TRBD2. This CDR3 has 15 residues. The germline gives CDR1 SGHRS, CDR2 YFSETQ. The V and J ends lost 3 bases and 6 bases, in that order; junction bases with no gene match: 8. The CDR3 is CASSSSGRSGDTQYF. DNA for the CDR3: TGCGCCAGCAGCTCGAGCGGGAGGTCAGGTGATACGCAGTATTTT.

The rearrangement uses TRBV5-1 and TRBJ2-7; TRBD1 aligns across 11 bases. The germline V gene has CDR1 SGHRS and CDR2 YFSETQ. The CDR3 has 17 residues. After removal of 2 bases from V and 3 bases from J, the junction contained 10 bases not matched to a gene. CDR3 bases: TGCGCCAGCAGCTTTGGGACAGGGGGAGTTCTTGGCTACGAGCAGTACTTC. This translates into CASSFGTGGVLGYEQYF.

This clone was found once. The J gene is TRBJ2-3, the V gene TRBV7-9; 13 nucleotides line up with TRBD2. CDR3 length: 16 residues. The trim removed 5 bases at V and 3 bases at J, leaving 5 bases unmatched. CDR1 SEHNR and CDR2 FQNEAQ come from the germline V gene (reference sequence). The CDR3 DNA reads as TGTGCCAGCAGCCATCGGACTAGCGGGAGTACAGATACGCAGTATTTT. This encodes CASSHRTSGSTDTQYF. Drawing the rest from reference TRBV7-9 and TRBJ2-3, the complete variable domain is DTGVSQNPRHKITKRGQNVTFRCDPISEHNRLYWYRQTLGQGPEFLTYFQNEAQLEKSRLLSDRFSAERPKGSFSTLEIQRTEQGDSAMYLCASSHRTSGSTDTQYFGPGTRLTVL.

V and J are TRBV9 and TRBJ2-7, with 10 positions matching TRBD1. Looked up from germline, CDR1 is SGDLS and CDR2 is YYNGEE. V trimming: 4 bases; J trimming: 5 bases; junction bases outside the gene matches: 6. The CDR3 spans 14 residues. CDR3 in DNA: TGTGCCAGCAGCCCGCGACAGGGGGCGAACGAGCAGTACTTC. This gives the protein CASSPRQGANEQYF.

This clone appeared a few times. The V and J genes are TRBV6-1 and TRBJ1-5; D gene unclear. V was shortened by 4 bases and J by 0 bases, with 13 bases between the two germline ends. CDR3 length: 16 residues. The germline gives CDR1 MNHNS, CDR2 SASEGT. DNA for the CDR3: TGTGCCAGCAGTGGCCGTACCGGGGATAGCAATCAGCCCCAGCATTTT. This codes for CASSGRTGDSNQPQHF.

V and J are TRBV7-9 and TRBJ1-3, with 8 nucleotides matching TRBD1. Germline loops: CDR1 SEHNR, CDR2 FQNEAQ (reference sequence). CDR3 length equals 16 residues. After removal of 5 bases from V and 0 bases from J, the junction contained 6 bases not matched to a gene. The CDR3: CASSPTGGRSGNTIYF. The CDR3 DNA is TGTGCCAGCAGCCCTACAGGGGGACGCTCTGGAAACACCATATATTTT.

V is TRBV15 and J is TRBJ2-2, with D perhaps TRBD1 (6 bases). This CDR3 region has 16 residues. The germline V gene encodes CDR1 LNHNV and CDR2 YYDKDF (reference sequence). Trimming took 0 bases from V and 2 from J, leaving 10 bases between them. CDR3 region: CATSRDIGGNTGELFF. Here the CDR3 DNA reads TGTGCCACCAGCAGAGATATTGGGGGCAACACCGGGGAGCTGTTTTTT.

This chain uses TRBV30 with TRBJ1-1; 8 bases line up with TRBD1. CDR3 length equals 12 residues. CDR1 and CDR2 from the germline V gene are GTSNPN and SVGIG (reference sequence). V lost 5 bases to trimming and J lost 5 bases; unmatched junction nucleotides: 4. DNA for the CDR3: TGTGCCTGGTGGACAGGGCGGACTGAAGCTTTCTTT. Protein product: CAWWTGRTEAFF.

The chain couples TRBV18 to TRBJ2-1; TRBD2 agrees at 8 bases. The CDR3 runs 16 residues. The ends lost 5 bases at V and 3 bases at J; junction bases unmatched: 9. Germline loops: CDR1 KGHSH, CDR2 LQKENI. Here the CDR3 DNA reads TGTGCCAGCTCAAGCTGGCGGGAGGTTAGCTACAATGAGCAGTTCTTC. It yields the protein CASSSWREVSYNEQFF.

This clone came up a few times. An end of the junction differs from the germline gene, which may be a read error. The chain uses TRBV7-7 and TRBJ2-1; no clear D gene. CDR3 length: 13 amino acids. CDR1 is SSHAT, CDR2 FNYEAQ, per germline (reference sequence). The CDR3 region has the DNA TGTGCTAGCAGCCCCGGGTGGGTCTTAGAGCAGTTCTTC. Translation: CASSPGWVLEQFF.

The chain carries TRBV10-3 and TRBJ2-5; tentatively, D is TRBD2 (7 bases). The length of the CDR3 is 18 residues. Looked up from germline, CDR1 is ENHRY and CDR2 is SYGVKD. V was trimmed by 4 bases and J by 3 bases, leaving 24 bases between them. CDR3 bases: TGTGCCATCAGTGCTGGTCCCCAGGGGAGGGGGGCCGAAGAGACCCAGTACTTC. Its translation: CAISAGPQGRGAEETQYF.

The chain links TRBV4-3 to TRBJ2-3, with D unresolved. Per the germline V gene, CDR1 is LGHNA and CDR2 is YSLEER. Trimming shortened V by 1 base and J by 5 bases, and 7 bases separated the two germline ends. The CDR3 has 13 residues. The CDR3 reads CASSQGERDTQYF. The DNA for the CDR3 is TGCGCCAGCAGCCAAGGTGAGAGAGATACGCAGTATTTT.

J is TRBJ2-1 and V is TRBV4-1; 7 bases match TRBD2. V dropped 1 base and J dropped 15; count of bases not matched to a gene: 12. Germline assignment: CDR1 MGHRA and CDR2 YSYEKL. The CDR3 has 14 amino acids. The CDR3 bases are TGCGCCAGCAGCCAAGGAGCCCAGCGGGGATCCTTGTTCTTC. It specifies CASSQGAQRGSLFF.

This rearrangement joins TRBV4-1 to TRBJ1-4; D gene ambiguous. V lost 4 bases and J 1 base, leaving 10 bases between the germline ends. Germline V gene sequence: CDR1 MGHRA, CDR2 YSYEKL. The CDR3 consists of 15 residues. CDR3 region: CASSPRTGTNEKLFF. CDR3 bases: TGCGCCAGCAGCCCCCGGACTGGAACTAATGAAAAACTGTTTTTT.

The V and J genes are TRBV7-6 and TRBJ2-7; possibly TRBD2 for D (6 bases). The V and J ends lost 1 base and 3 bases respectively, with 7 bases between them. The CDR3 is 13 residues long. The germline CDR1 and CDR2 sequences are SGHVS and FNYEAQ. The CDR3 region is CASSLVGGYEQYF. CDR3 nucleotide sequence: TGTGCCAGCAGCTTAGTGGGGGGCTACGAGCAGTACTTC.

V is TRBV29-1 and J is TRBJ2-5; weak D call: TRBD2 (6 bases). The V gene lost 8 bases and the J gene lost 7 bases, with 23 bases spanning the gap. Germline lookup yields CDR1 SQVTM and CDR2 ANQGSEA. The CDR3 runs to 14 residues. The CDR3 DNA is TGCAGCACCCGGGCAGGGACTGCGCGGGGGACCCAGTACTTC. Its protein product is CSTRAGTARGTQYF.

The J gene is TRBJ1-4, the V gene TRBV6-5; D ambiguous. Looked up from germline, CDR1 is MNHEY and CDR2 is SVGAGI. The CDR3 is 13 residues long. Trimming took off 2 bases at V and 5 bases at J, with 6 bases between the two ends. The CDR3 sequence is CASSYGGNEKLFF. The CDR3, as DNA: TGTGCCAGCAGTTACGGTGGCAATGAAAAACTGTTTTTT.

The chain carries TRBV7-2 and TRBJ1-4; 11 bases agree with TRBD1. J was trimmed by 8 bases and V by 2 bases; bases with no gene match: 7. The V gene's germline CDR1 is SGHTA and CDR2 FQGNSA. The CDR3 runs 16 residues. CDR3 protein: CASSLSRRTGGEKLFF. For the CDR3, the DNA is TGTGCCAGCAGCTTATCCCGCCGGACAGGGGGCGAAAAACTGTTTTTT. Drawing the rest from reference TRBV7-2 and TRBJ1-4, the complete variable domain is GAGVSQSPSNKVTEKGKDVELRCDPISGHTALYWYRQSLGQGLEFLIYFQGNSAPDKSGLPSDRFSAERTGGSVSTLTIQRTQQEDSAVYLCASSLSRRTGGEKLFFGSGTQLSVL.

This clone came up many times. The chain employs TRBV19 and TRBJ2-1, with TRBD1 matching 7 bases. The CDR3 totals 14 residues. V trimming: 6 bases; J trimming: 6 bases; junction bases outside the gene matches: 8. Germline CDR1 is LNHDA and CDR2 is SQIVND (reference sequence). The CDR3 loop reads CASSSDRVTNEQFF. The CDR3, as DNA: TGTGCCAGTAGCTCTGACAGGGTGACCAATGAGCAGTTCTTC.

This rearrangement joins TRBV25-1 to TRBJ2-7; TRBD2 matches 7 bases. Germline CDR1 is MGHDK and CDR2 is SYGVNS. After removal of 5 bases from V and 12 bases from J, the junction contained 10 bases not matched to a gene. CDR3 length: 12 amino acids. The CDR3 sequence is CASSLWGGRRYF. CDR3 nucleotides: TGTGCCAGCAGTCTGTGGGGGGGTAGGCGGTACTTC.

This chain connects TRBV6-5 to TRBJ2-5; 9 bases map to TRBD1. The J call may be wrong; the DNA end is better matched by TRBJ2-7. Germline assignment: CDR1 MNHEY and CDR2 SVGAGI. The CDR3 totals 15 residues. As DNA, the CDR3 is TGTGCCAGCAGTTGGAGGACAGGGGCGTCCTACGAGCAGTACTTC. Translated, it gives CASSWRTGASYEQYF.

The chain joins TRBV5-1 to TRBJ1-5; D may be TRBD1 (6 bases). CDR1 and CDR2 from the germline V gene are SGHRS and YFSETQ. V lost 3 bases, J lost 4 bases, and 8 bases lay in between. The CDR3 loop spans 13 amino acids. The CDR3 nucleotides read TGCGCCAGCAGCTCAGGGGTTAATCAGCCCCAGCATTTT. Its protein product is CASSSGVNQPQHF.

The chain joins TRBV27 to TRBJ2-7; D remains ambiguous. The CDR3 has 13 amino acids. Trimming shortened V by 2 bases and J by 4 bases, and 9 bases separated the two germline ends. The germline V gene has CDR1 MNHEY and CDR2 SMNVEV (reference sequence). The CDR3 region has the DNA TGTGCCAGCAGTTTAATGTTCCGTTACGAGCAGTACTTC. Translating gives CASSLMFRYEQYF.

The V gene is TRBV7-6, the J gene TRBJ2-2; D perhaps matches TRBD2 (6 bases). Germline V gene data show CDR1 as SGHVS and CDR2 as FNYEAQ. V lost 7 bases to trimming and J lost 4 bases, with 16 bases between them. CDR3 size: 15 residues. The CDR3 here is CASTQGDWTTGELFF. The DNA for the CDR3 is TGTGCCAGCACCCAAGGGGACTGGACCACCGGGGAGCTGTTTTTT.

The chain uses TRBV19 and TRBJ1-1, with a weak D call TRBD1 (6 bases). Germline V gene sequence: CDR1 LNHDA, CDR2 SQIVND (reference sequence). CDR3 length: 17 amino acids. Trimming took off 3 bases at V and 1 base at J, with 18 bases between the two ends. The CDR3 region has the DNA TGTGCCAGTAGTATCCGGACCAGGGGCGGCCCGAACACTGAAGCTTTCTTT. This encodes CASSIRTRGGPNTEAFF.

The CDR3 sequence: CASTSNTGLRDGYTF. The CDR3 DNA reads as TGTGCCAGCACATCCAATACAGGGTTACGTGATGGCTACACCTTC. J is TRBJ1-2 and V is TRBV9; a weak D match, TRBD1 (6 bases). The CDR3 is 15 residues long. In germline, CDR1 is SGDLS, CDR2 YYNGEE. V dropped 6 bases and J dropped 6 bases, with 21 bases sitting between them.

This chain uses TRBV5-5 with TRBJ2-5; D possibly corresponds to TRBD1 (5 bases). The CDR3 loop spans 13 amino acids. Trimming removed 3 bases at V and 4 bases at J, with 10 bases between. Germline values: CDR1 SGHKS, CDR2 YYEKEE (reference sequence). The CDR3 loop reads CASSSGHLETQYF. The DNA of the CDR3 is TGTGCCAGCAGCTCTGGACATTTAGAGACCCAGTACTTC.

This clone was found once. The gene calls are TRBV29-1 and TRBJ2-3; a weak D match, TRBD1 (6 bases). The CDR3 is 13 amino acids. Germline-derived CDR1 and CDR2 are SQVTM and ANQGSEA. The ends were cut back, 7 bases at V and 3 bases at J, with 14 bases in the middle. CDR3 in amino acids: CSATRDTTDTQYF. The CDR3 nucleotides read TGCAGCGCTACCCGGGACACTACAGATACGCAGTATTTT.